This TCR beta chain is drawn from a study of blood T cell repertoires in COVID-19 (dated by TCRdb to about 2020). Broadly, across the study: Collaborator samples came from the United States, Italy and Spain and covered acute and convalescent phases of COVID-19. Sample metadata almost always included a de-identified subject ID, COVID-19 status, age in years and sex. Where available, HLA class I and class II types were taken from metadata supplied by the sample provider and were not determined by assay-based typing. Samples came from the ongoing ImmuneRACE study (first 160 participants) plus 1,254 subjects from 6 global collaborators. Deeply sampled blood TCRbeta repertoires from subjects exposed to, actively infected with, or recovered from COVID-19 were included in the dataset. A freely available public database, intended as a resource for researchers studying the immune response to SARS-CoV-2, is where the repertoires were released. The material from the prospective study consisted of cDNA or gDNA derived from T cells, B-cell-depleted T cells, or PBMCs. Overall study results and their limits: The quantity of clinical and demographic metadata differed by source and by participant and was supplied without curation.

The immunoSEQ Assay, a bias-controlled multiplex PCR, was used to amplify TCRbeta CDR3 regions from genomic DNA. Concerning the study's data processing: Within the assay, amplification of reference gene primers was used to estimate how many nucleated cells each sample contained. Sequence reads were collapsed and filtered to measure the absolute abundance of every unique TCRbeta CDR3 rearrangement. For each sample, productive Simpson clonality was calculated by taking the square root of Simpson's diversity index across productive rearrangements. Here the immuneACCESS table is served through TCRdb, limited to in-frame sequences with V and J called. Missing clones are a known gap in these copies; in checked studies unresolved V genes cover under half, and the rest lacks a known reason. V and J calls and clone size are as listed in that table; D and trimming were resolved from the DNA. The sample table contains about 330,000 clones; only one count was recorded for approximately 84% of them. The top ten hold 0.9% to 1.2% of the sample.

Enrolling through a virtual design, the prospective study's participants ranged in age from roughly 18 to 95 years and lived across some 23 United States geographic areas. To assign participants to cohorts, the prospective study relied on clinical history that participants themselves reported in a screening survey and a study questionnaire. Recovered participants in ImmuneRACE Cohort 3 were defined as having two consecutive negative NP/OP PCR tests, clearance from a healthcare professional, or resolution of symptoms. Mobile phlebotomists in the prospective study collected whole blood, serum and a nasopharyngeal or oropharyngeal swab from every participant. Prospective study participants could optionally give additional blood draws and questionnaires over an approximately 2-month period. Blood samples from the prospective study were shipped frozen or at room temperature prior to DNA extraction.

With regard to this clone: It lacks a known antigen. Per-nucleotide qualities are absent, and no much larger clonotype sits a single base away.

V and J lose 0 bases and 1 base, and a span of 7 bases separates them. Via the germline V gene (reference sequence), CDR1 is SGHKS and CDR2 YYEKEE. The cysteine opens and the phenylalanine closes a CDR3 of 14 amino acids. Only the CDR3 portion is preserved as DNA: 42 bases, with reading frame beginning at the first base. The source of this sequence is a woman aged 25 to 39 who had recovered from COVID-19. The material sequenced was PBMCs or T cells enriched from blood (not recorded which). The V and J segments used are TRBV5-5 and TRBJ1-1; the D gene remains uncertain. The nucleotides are TGTGCCAGCAGCTTGGCACAGCAGAACACTGAAGCTTTCTTT. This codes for CASSLAQQNTEAFF.